One T cell receptor (beta chain) is described in this entry. The data were taken from a study of cytomegalovirus exposure and HLA in healthy donors. The CDR3 contains 16 residues. CDR1 is LNHDA and CDR2 is SQIVND in the germline V gene (reference sequence). V gave up 3 bases and J gave up 0 bases, with 12 bases separating them. Researchers ran the PCR with 60 Vbeta and 13 Jbeta primers. Profiled with immunoSEQ multiplex PCR; TCRdb holds only in-frame clones, not every one. The sample contains around 130,000 clones, roughly four fifths of which appear only once. The TCR sequence derives from a man aged 40-49 years in good health and CMV-seronegative. The sequencing input was PBMCs. This chain links TRBV19 with TRBJ2-1; maybe TRBD2 (5 bases). The CDR3 sequence: CASSIHPGSSYNEQFF. The CDR3 DNA is TGTGCCAGTAGTATTCACCCTGGGAGCTCCTACAATGAGCAGTTCTTC.